The 31 T cell receptor beta chains below all came from one sample that was sequenced in a study of blood T cell repertoires in COVID-19 (dated by TCRdb to 2020 to 2021). Library preparation was by the immunoSEQ multiplex PCR assay. The immuneACCESS repertoire file appears here via TCRdb, limited to in-frame rearrangements. These files lack a portion of the clones; in checked studies, under half of the deficit traces to unresolved V genes, and the cause of the others is not known. This sample lists 120,000 or so clones; 70% to 90% were detected once. Clones ranked in the top ten supply approximately 8.7% of the sample. Source material: peripheral blood. These TCRs come from a man in his 70s who had recovered from COVID-19.

On this clone: Additional DNA sequences in this sample encode the identical CDR3. This sequence joins TRBV7-3 and TRBJ2-1; 11 nucleotides match TRBD2. CDR1 is SGHTA, CDR2 FQGTGA, per germline. Trimming at V came to 5 bases and at J to 4 bases, leaving 4 bases not matched to a gene. This CDR3 is 15 amino acids long. The CDR3 spells CASSKTSGAYNEQFF. DNA for the CDR3: TGTGCCAGCAGCAAGACTAGCGGGGCTTACAATGAGCAGTTCTTC. Complete variable domain (other parts from reference TRBV7-3 and TRBJ2-1): GAGVSQTPSNKVTEKGKYVELRCDPISGHTALYWYRQSLGQGPEFLIYFQGTGAADDSGLPNDRFFAVRPEGSVSTLKIQRTERGDSAVYLCASSKTSGAYNEQFFGPGTRLTVL.

The rearrangement uses TRBV3-1 (or the pseudogene TRBV3-2) and TRBJ2-1; the D is unclear. This CDR3 region has 12 residues. Germline V gives CDR1 LGHDT, CDR2 YNNKEL (reference sequence). The V gene lost 1 base and the J gene lost 5 bases, with 3 bases spanning the gap. CDR3 amino acids: CASSQVDNEQFF. CDR3 sequence (DNA): TGTGCCAGCAGCCAAGTCGACAATGAGCAGTTCTTC.

This sequence joins TRBV24-1 and TRBJ2-5; possibly TRBD1 for D (6 bases). The V end was cut by 2 bases, the J end by 4 bases, with 10 bases between. The CDR3 consists of 14 residues. Germline V lookup: CDR1 KGHDR, CDR2 SFDVKD. The CDR3 DNA is TGTGCCACCAGTGATTCAGGGGTGGGAGAGACCCAGTACTTC. It is translated as CATSDSGVGETQYF.

CDR3 sequence reads: CSVRTAQETQYF. The CDR3 DNA sequence: TGCAGCGTTAGGACAGCGCAAGAGACCCAGTACTTC. This chain uses TRBV29-1 with TRBJ2-5; TRBD1 is a possible D gene (6 bases). The CDR3 totals 12 residues. The germline V and J ends were trimmed by 5 bases and 2 bases, with 9 bases remaining between them. Germline loops: CDR1 SQVTM, CDR2 ANQGSEA. Complete variable domain (other parts from reference TRBV29-1 and TRBJ2-5): SAVISQKPSRDICQRGTSLTIQCQVDSQVTMMFWYRQQPGQSLTLIATANQGSEATYESGFVIDKFPISRPNLTFSTLTVSNMSPEDSSIYLCSVRTAQETQYFGPGTRLLVL.

CDR3 protein: CASSVGVAGGLDTQYF. The CDR3 DNA sequence: TGTGCCAGCAGTGTCGGAGTAGCGGGGGGATTAGATACGCAGTATTTT. The chain combines TRBV2 with TRBJ2-3; TRBD2 agrees at 10 bases. V dropped 4 bases and J dropped 5; count of bases not matched to a gene: 9. Germline V gene lookup returns CDR1 SNHLY and CDR2 FYNNEI. CDR3 length equals 16 residues. Filled out from reference TRBV2 and TRBJ2-3, the complete variable domain reads EPEVTQTPSHQVTQMGQEVILRCVPISNHLYFYWYRQILGQKVEFLVSFYNNEISEKSEIFDDQFSVERPDGSNFTLKIRSTKLEDSAMYFCASSVGVAGGLDTQYFGPGTRLTVL.

The table lists this clone with a few counts. The gene calls are TRBV7-9 and TRBJ2-5, with D unclear. Trimming took off 1 base at V and 5 bases at J, with 11 bases between the two ends. CDR1 and CDR2 from the germline V gene are SEHNR and FQNEAQ (reference sequence). This CDR3 spans 14 amino acids. In nucleotides, the CDR3 is TGTGCCAGCAGCTTAGGGGCAGTGATGGAGACCCAGTACTTC. Translation gives CASSLGAVMETQYF.

This clone has only one observation. This chain uses TRBV4-3 with TRBJ1-1, with D perhaps matching TRBD1 (5 bases). Germline CDR1 and CDR2: LGHNA and YSLEER. Trimming removed 4 bases from V and 4 bases from J, with 19 bases in between. CDR3 length: 16 residues. CDR3: CASSRDLNRGGTEAFF. The CDR3, as DNA: TGCGCCAGCAGCCGGGACCTTAATCGGGGAGGCACTGAAGCTTTCTTT.

This chain joins TRBV4-2 and TRBJ2-1; 14 nucleotides agree with TRBD2. V was clipped by 4 bases and J by 0 bases; unmatched bases: 11. The V gene's germline CDR1 is LGHNA and CDR2 YNFKEQ. The CDR3 length is 20 residues. CDR3 DNA sequence: TGTGCCAGCAGCCGCGGACTAGCGGGAGGATTCCCAAGCTCCTACAATGAGCAGTTCTTC. Encoded protein: CASSRGLAGGFPSSYNEQFF.

The rearrangement joins TRBV2 to TRBJ1-3, with D perhaps matching TRBD1 (5 bases). Germline CDR1 reads SNHLY; CDR2 reads FYNNEI. The CDR3 contains 14 residues. V gave up 5 bases and J gave up 3 bases, with 11 bases separating them. CDR3 nucleotide sequence: TGTGCCAGCAGTTCAGGACACATTGGAAACACCATATATTTT. Encoded protein: CASSSGHIGNTIYF.

Here the CDR3 reads CASSVSVVSGNTIYF. As DNA, the CDR3 is TGTGCCAGCAGCGTATCCGTTGTGTCTGGAAACACCATATATTTT. The chain links TRBV9 to TRBJ1-3; D is unclear. The germline V gene has CDR1 SGDLS and CDR2 YYNGEE. The CDR3 length is 15 residues. Deletions cut 1 base from V and 1 base from J, with 9 bases between.

This clone was observed a handful of times. The chain combines TRBV7-3 with TRBJ2-2; TRBD1 aligns across 8 bases. The V and J ends lost 2 bases and 1 base, in that order; junction bases with no gene match: 0. Germline V gene sequence: CDR1 SGHTA, CDR2 FQGTGA. The CDR3 runs 15 residues. CDR3 sequence (DNA): TGTGCCAGCAGCTTAGGGACAGGGAACACCGGGGAGCTGTTTTTT. It yields the protein CASSLGTGNTGELFF.

V is TRBV7-9 and J is TRBJ2-2; D not resolved. Germline V lookup: CDR1 SEHNR, CDR2 FQNEAQ (reference sequence). The CDR3 totals 13 residues. Trimming shortened V by 4 bases and J by 1 base, and 4 bases separated the two germline ends. The CDR3 DNA follows: TGTGCCAGCAGCTCTAGGAACACCGGGGAGCTGTTTTTT. Amino acid sequence: CASSSRNTGELFF. Together with reference TRBV7-9 and TRBJ2-2, the CDR3 gives the full variable domain: DTGVSQNPRHKITKRGQNVTFRCDPISEHNRLYWYRQTLGQGPEFLTYFQNEAQLEKSRLLSDRFSAERPKGSFSTLEIQRTEQGDSAMYLCASSSRNTGELFFGEGSRLTVL.

The chain joins TRBV5-4 to TRBJ1-3; TRBD1 agrees at 7 bases. V trimming: 4 bases; J trimming: 2 bases; junction bases outside the gene matches: 3. This CDR3 spans 14 amino acids. Germline CDR1 is SGHNT and CDR2 is YYREEE (reference sequence). CDR3 bases: TGTGCCAGCAGCCTTCAGGGGGCTGGAAACACCATATATTTT. This sequence encodes CASSLQGAGNTIYF.

CDR3 coding DNA: TGTGCCACCAGTGAGGCTGTCGATCAGCCCCAGCATTTT. Translation: CATSEAVDQPQHF. This chain uses TRBV24-1 with TRBJ1-5; D gene unclear. Germline V CDR1 and CDR2: KGHDR, SFDVKD. The CDR3 contains 13 residues. Trimming left V 4 bases short and J 5 bases short, with 8 bases between.

The chain combines TRBV21-1 with TRBJ2-1; the table's D gene call, TRBD1, was not cross checked with the DNA. TRBV21-1 is recorded as a pseudogene. This CDR3 spans 16 amino acids. Written as DNA, the CDR3 is TGTGCCAGCGCCAAAACCGGCAGGTACAATTACAATGAGCAGTTCTTC. Translating it yields CASAKTGRYNYNEQFF.

The V gene is TRBV25-1, the J gene TRBJ1-2; D unclear. V was trimmed by 6 bases and J by 6 bases, leaving 17 bases between them. CDR1 MGHDK and CDR2 SYGVNS come from the germline V gene. This CDR3 contains 14 residues. The chain's CDR3 is CASSLAGKVDGYTF. DNA of the CDR3: TGTGCCAGCAGCCTGGCAGGAAAGGTCGATGGCTACACCTTC.

The chain links TRBV28 to TRBJ2-7; 10 nucleotides agree with TRBD1. In germline, CDR1 is MDHEN, CDR2 SYDVKM. The CDR3 contains 18 residues. Germline trimming cut 5 bases from V and 1 base from J; bases unmatched to any gene: 14. The CDR3 spells CASSPKTGGFFSSYEQYF. CDR3 coding DNA: TGTGCCAGCAGTCCAAAGACAGGGGGCTTTTTTAGTTCCTACGAGCAGTACTTC.

This chain links TRBV28 with TRBJ1-4; TRBD1 matches 9 bases. This CDR3 contains 19 residues. Per germline, CDR1 MDHEN and CDR2 SYDVKM. Losses at the gene ends were 5 bases for V and 8 bases for J; bases not matched to a gene: 21. Here the CDR3 reads CASSLDDWLRDREREKLFF. The CDR3 bases are TGTGCCAGCAGTCTCGACGACTGGCTCCGGGACAGGGAACGGGAAAAACTGTTTTTT.

The V call is TRBV3-1 (or the pseudogene TRBV3-2), the J call TRBJ2-7; D is perhaps TRBD1 (6 bases). CDR1 is LGHDT, CDR2 YNNKEL, per germline (reference sequence). The CDR3 has 18 residues. The V end was cut by 4 bases, the J end by 4 bases, with 26 bases between. The CDR3 here is CASSPSDEIDRPAYEQYF. The CDR3 nucleotides are TGTGCCAGCAGCCCAAGCGACGAAATAGACAGGCCCGCTTACGAGCAGTACTTC.

The chain couples TRBV27 to TRBJ2-7; tentatively, D is TRBD2 (5 bases). Trimming cost V 6 bases and J 2 bases, with 17 bases left between them. The CDR3 runs to 15 residues. Germline V lookup: CDR1 MNHEY, CDR2 SMNVEV (reference sequence). The DNA of the CDR3 is TGTGCCAGCAGCTGGACGGGTCTCGGGGCCTACGAGCAGTACTTC. This encodes CASSWTGLGAYEQYF.

V and J are TRBV7-9 and TRBJ2-5; TRBD2 matches 8 bases. Germline V gene lookup returns CDR1 SEHNR and CDR2 FQNEAQ (reference sequence). The trim removed 6 bases at V and 3 bases at J, leaving 6 bases unmatched. The CDR3 loop spans 14 amino acids. CDR3 residues: CASRPGLAEETQYF. CDR3 nucleotide sequence: TGTGCCAGCAGACCCGGACTAGCCGAAGAGACCCAGTACTTC.

The chain recombines TRBV4-2 with TRBJ2-7, with 7 bases lining up with TRBD1. V dropped 1 base and J dropped 2; count of bases not matched to a gene: 8. The CDR3 runs to 16 residues. The V gene's germline CDR1 is LGHNA and CDR2 YNFKEQ. CDR3 sequence (DNA): TGTGCCAGCAGCCAAGTTTCTGCACAGGGGACCTACGAGCAGTACTTC. Amino acids: CASSQVSAQGTYEQYF.

The V call is TRBV9, the J call TRBJ2-3; D perhaps matches TRBD2 (6 bases). V lost 4 bases and J lost 5, with 14 bases in between. CDR3 length equals 14 residues. Looked up from germline, CDR1 is SGDLS and CDR2 is YYNGEE. The CDR3 reads CASSPGLTLDTQYF. As DNA, the CDR3 is TGTGCCAGCAGCCCGGGACTTACATTAGATACGCAGTATTTT.

The chain has TRBV7-2 and TRBJ2-7; D possibly corresponds to TRBD2 (5 bases). The ends were cut back, 1 base at V and 6 bases at J, with 13 bases in the middle. CDR1 is SGHTA, CDR2 FQGNSA, per germline. The CDR3 has 14 amino acids. The CDR3, as DNA: TGTGCCAGCAGCTTAGTGAGCGGCTACGGCGAGCAGTACTTC. This translates into CASSLVSGYGEQYF.

The chain has TRBV28 and TRBJ1-4; no clear D. This CDR3 spans 13 amino acids. Germline-derived CDR1 and CDR2 are MDHEN and SYDVKM. Trimming took off 2 bases at V and 8 bases at J, with 9 bases between the two ends. The CDR3 protein is CASSLEGGEKLFF. The CDR3 region has the DNA TGTGCCAGCAGTTTAGAGGGTGGGGAAAAACTGTTTTTT.

This clone came up once. J is TRBJ1-2 and V is TRBV9, with 7 positions matching TRBD1. CDR1 is SGDLS and CDR2 is YYNGEE in the germline V gene. The junction had 7 bases not matched to a gene; V was cut back by 4 bases and J by 4 bases. This CDR3 has 14 residues. The CDR3 nucleotides are TGTGCCAGCAGCCCCCAGGGGGTCGCCTATGGCTACACCTTC. Its translation: CASSPQGVAYGYTF.

V is TRBV18 and J is TRBJ2-5, with a tentative D call TRBD2 (6 bases). Germline values: CDR1 KGHSH, CDR2 LQKENI. This CDR3 comprises 14 residues. Trimming stripped 0 bases from V and 6 bases from J, with 11 bases between. CDR3 in amino acids: CASSPPEGLQTQYF. The CDR3 DNA is TGTGCCAGCTCACCACCGGAGGGGCTTCAGACCCAGTACTTC.

The rearrangement joins TRBV5-1 to TRBJ1-6; 10 bases map to TRBD1. The germline gives CDR1 SGHRS, CDR2 YFSETQ. The CDR3 loop spans 15 amino acids. Trimming removed 4 bases from V and 7 bases from J; junction bases left unmatched: 5. The CDR3 sequence: CASSKGTGANSPLHF. The CDR3, as DNA: TGCGCCAGCAGCAAAGGGACAGGGGCAAATTCACCCCTCCACTTT.

The V call is TRBV10-3, the J call TRBJ2-7; TRBD1 matches at 7 bases. The CDR3 loop spans 12 amino acids. V shed 10 bases and J 0 bases; nucleotides not matched to a gene: 3. Germline CDR1 reads ENHRY; CDR2 reads SYGVKD. This CDR3 reads CATGQDSYEQYF. The CDR3 coding sequence is TGTGCCACCGGACAGGACTCCTACGAGCAGTACTTC.

As DNA, the CDR3 is TGTGCCATCAGTGATTTAGCGGGGACGACAGATACGCAGTATTTT. This sequence encodes CAISDLAGTTDTQYF. The chain couples TRBV10-3 to TRBJ2-3, with TRBD2 matching over 8 bases. V lost 3 bases, J lost 3 bases, and 5 bases stayed unmatched. The V gene's germline CDR1 is ENHRY and CDR2 SYGVKD. CDR3 size: 15 residues.

This clone has just one count. The rearrangement joins TRBV7-9 to TRBJ1-2; weak D call: TRBD1 (6 bases). V lost 1 base and J 3 bases, leaving 12 bases between the germline ends. The CDR3 sequence is 15 residues long. Per germline, CDR1 SEHNR and CDR2 FQNEAQ (reference sequence). This chain's CDR3 is CASSLGGGWDYGYTF. In DNA form, the CDR3 reads TGTGCCAGCAGCTTAGGAGGGGGATGGGACTATGGCTACACCTTC.